The source of this T cell receptor beta chain is a study of blood T cell repertoires in COVID-19 (dated by TCRdb to about 2020). General notes on the study: Samples covering the acute and convalescent phases of COVID-19 were provided by collaborators in the United States, Italy and Spain. The prospective study material was composed of cDNA or gDNA derived from T cells, B-cell-depleted T cells, or PBMCs. The sample metadata nearly always contained a de-identified subject ID, COVID-19 status, age in years and sex. The repertoires were released in a freely available public database intended as a resource for research on the immune response to SARS-CoV-2. Where available, HLA class I and class II types were taken from metadata supplied by the sample provider and were not determined by assay-based typing. The samples were drawn from two sources: the first 160 participants of the ongoing ImmuneRACE study, and 950 to 1,500 subjects contributed by 6 global collaborators. Subjects who had been exposed to COVID-19, were actively infected with it, or had recovered from it provided the deeply sampled blood TCRbeta repertoires that made up the dataset.

Per the germline V gene, SGDLS is the CDR1 and YYNGEE is the CDR2. The CDR3, from cysteine to phenylalanine, totals 15 residues. CDR3 DNA is the only sequence kept; it has 45 bases, read in frame from the first base. Trimming takes 2 bases off V and 4 bases off J; junction bases not matched to a gene: 5. What the work shows at the level of the full study, not this receptor alone: The amount of clinical and demographic metadata varied by source and participant and was provided uncurated.

Each collaborating institution followed its own protocols to collect whole blood in K2EDTA tubes. For TCRbeta analysis, collaborator samples were shipped as frozen whole blood, as isolated PBMCs, or as DNA extracted from either sample type. Notes on this clone: No cognate antigen has been identified for it. No much larger clone is present one base from it, and per-base qualities are unavailable.

TCRbeta CDR3 regions were amplified from genomic DNA by means of the immunoSEQ Assay, a bias-controlled multiplex PCR. The original pipeline was this. The number of nucleated cells in each sample was estimated from the amplification of reference gene primers within the assay. To quantify the absolute abundance of each unique TCRbeta CDR3 rearrangement, sequence reads were collapsed and filtered. For each sample, productive Simpson clonality was calculated as the square root of Simpson's diversity index across productive rearrangements. The table comes from immuneACCESS by way of TCRdb, which keeps in-frame sequences with V and J called. Part of the clones is missing from these tables; in studies checked, under half for an unresolved V gene and the rest for unknown reasons. That table supplies the V and J calls and clone size; D and trimming were determined from the DNA. For this sample there are roughly 270,000 clones; around 85% appear just once. In total, the top ten clones hold more than 4.5% of the sample.

Here the chain combines TRBV9 and TRBJ2-2, with 7 bases aligning to TRBD2. The TCR sequence derives from a man aged 50 to 59 with active or convalescent COVID-19. The sample taken for sequencing was peripheral blood. The CDR3 sequence is CASSVGGSLTGELFF. The sequenced DNA is TGTGCCAGCAGCGTGGGAGGGAGCCTCACCGGGGAGCTGTTTTTT. The reference TRBV9 and TRBJ2-2 proteins fill in what lies around the CDR3, so the full variable domain reads DSGVTQTPKHLITATGQRVTLRCSPRSGDLSVYWYQQSLDQGLQFLIQYYNGEERAKGNILERFSAQQFPDLHSELNLSSLELGDSALYFCASSVGGSLTGELFFGEGSRLTVL.